The rows below give T cell receptor beta chains drawn from one sample of a study of beta chain features in type 1 diabetes. Only in-frame clones appear in the TCRdb table, and some are missing; sequencing was by immunoSEQ multiplex PCR. The sample shows 350,000 or so clones, 20% of them seen only once. Input material: naive CD4+ T cells from blood. These receptor sequences come from a woman between 18 and 30 years old in good health. Each CDR3 is given with its conserved first and last residue. A D gene is named only where the DNA matches it firmly. A row's size may be missing; if present it is once, few, many or a size class.

clone size: .; J gene: TRBJ1-2; D gene: TRBD1; V gene: TRBV5-7; CDR3 protein: CASSPTTGDYGYTF; CDR3 DNA: TGTGCCAGCAGCCCAACGACAGGGGACTATGGCTACACCTTC
clone size: .; J gene: TRBJ2-1; D gene: .; V gene: TRBV9; CDR3 protein: CASSVEAGDNEQFF; CDR3 DNA: TGTGCCAGCAGCGTGGAGGCAGGGGACAATGAGCAGTTCTTC
clone size: .; J gene: TRBJ2-2; D gene: TRBD2; V gene: TRBV5-1; CDR3 protein: CASSSLAGTGELFF; CDR3 DNA: TGCGCCAGCAGCTCCCTAGCGGGAACCGGGGAGCTGTTTTTT
clone size: .; J gene: TRBJ2-2; D gene: TRBD1; V gene: TRBV5-6; CDR3 protein: CASSLPGTGTGELFF; CDR3 DNA: TGTGCCAGCAGCTTACCCGGGACAGGGACCGGGGAGCTGTTTTTT
clone size: few; J gene: TRBJ1-5; D gene: .; V gene: TRBV30; CDR3 protein: CAWRSGVSPQHF; CDR3 DNA: TGTGCCTGGAGGAGCGGGGTCAGCCCCCAGCATTTT
clone size: .; J gene: TRBJ2-1; D gene: TRBD2; V gene: TRBV10-3; CDR3 protein: CAISPGGSYNEQFF; CDR3 DNA: TGTGCCATCAGCCCGGGGGGCTCCTACAATGAGCAGTTCTTC
clone size: .; J gene: TRBJ1-3; D gene: .; V gene: TRBV14; CDR3 protein: CASKDSISGNTIYF; CDR3 DNA: TGTGCCAGCAAGGACAGTATCTCTGGAAACACCATATATTTT
clone size: .; J gene: TRBJ1-5; D gene: TRBD1; V gene: TRBV6-5; CDR3 protein: CASSYSNDRGVTPQHF; CDR3 DNA: TGTGCCAGCAGTTACTCGAATGACAGGGGAGTCACGCCCCAGCATTTT
clone size: .; J gene: TRBJ1-2; D gene: TRBD1; V gene: TRBV19; CDR3 protein: CASRQGADGYTF; CDR3 DNA: TGTGCCAGTAGGCAGGGGGCTGATGGCTACACCTTC
clone size: few; J gene: TRBJ1-5; D gene: TRBD1; V gene: TRBV2; CDR3 protein: CASSVEGGGEQPQHF; CDR3 DNA: TGTGCCAGCAGTGTGGAAGGGGGCGGCGAGCAGCCCCAGCATTTT
clone size: .; J gene: TRBJ2-5; D gene: .; V gene: TRBV4-2; CDR3 protein: CASSQLGGRLQETQYF; CDR3 DNA: TGTGCCAGCAGCCAATTGGGAGGCCGTCTCCAAGAGACCCAGTACTTC
clone size: .; J gene: TRBJ2-5; D gene: .; V gene: TRBV30; CDR3 protein: CAWSIGAYRSETQYF; CDR3 DNA: TGTGCCTGGAGTATTGGGGCCTATAGGTCTGAGACCCAGTACTTC
clone size: .; J gene: TRBJ2-1; D gene: .; V gene: TRBV7-3; CDR3 protein: CASSLSSLAVEQFF; CDR3 DNA: TGTGCCAGCAGCTTAAGTAGCCTCGCCGTTGAGCAGTTCTTC
clone size: few; J gene: TRBJ2-7; D gene: .; V gene: TRBV7-9; CDR3 protein: CASSFSGREQYF; CDR3 DNA: TGTGCCAGCAGCTTTTCAGGGCGCGAGCAGTACTTC
clone size: .; J gene: TRBJ2-5; D gene: .; V gene: TRBV5-1; CDR3 protein: CASSSTGLLQETQYF; CDR3 DNA: TGCGCCAGCAGTTCCACAGGGCTGTTACAAGAGACCCAGTACTTC
clone size: few; J gene: TRBJ1-2; D gene: TRBD1; V gene: TRBV11-2; CDR3 protein: CASSQGQTYGYTF; CDR3 DNA: TGTGCCAGCAGCCAGGGACAGACCTATGGCTACACCTTC
clone size: few; J gene: TRBJ2-7; D gene: .; V gene: TRBV5-4; CDR3 protein: CASSLAGIHEQYF; CDR3 DNA: TGTGCCAGCAGCTTGGCGGGGATCCACGAGCAGTACTTC
clone size: .; J gene: TRBJ2-4; D gene: .; V gene: TRBV7-9; CDR3 protein: CASRGGQPNIQYF; CDR3 DNA: TGTGCCAGCAGGGGCGGACAGCCGAACATTCAGTACTTC
clone size: .; J gene: TRBJ1-1; D gene: TRBD1; V gene: TRBV30; CDR3 protein: CAWSARQGAGNTEAFF; CDR3 DNA: TGTGCCTGGAGTGCCAGACAGGGGGCTGGGAACACTGAAGCTTTCTTT
clone size: .; J gene: TRBJ2-3; D gene: TRBD2; V gene: TRBV29-1; CDR3 protein: CSTFQREGKDTQYF; CDR3 DNA: TGCAGCACGTTTCAAAGGGAGGGTAAAGATACGCAGTATTTT
clone size: few; J gene: TRBJ2-3; D gene: .; V gene: TRBV9; CDR3 protein: CASSVDPISRGGTDTQYF; CDR3 DNA: TGTGCCAGCAGCGTGGACCCTATAAGTCGCGGGGGCACAGATACGCAGTATTTT
clone size: .; J gene: TRBJ1-5; D gene: TRBD1; V gene: TRBV2; CDR3 protein: CASGTESNQPQHF; CDR3 DNA: TGTGCCAGCGGGACAGAAAGCAATCAGCCCCAGCATTTT
clone size: few; J gene: TRBJ2-5; D gene: .; V gene: TRBV15; CDR3 protein: CATSRGLETQYF; CDR3 DNA: TGTGCCACCAGCAGGGGCTTGGAGACCCAGTACTTC
clone size: .; J gene: TRBJ2-1; D gene: TRBD2; V gene: TRBV5-1; CDR3 protein: CASSNGLAGGPPYNEQFF; CDR3 DNA: TGCGCCAGCAGCAACGGACTAGCGGGAGGTCCGCCCTACAATGAGCAGTTCTTC
clone size: .; J gene: TRBJ2-2; D gene: .; V gene: TRBV11-3; CDR3 protein: CASSYRLPGELFF; CDR3 DNA: TGTGCCAGCAGCTACCGACTCCCCGGGGAGCTGTTTTTT
clone size: .; J gene: TRBJ2-1; D gene: .; V gene: TRBV6-5; CDR3 protein: CASSSMRGGEQFF; CDR3 DNA: TGTGCCAGCAGTTCTATGCGGGGAGGTGAGCAGTTCTTC